These 32 T cell receptor beta chains came from one sample sequenced in a study of T cells of healthy individuals. TCRdb fed the 5' RACE reads into MiXCR, producing one record per CDR3 protein. The sample holds around 98,000 distinct CDR3 sequences, approximately 15% seen once. The receptors were gathered from a human donor in good health.

The CDR3 coding sequence is TGCGCCAGCCGCCCAGGTCCCAACGGGCAGCCCCAGCATTTT. It is translated as CASRPGPNGQPQHF. The chain links TRBV5-1 to TRBJ1-5; D is undetermined. V was pared by 7 bases and J by 7 bases, with 18 bases between. Germline V lookup: CDR1 SGHRS, CDR2 YFSETQ. The CDR3 runs 14 residues.

This clonotype was counted between two and nine times. The CDR3 is CSALRGGLEKLFF. The CDR3 DNA follows: TGCAGTGCCCTCAGGGGCGGTCTGGAAAAACTGTTTTTT. J is TRBJ1-4 and V is TRBV20-1; possibly TRBD1 for D (6 bases). Germline V CDR1 and CDR2: DFQATT, SNEGSKA (reference sequence). The CDR3 is 13 residues long. V lost 6 bases and J lost 8, with 16 bases in between.

This clonotype was seen repeatedly, ten times or more. The V call is TRBV4-2, the J call TRBJ2-7, with no clear D. The CDR3 is made up of 13 amino acids. Germline assignment: CDR1 LGHNA and CDR2 YNFKEQ. The germline V and J ends were trimmed by 4 bases and 7 bases, with 14 bases remaining between them. CDR3 DNA sequence: TGTGCCAGCAGCCCAGGTACGATAGGGGAGCAGTACTTC. Protein product: CASSPGTIGEQYF.

The chain uses TRBV2 and TRBJ2-7; 8 nucleotides line up with TRBD1. CDR1 and CDR2 (germline): SNHLY, FYNNEI. The trim removed 3 bases at V and 7 bases at J, leaving 11 bases unmatched. The CDR3 spans 15 residues. In DNA form, the CDR3 reads TGTGCCAGCAGTGAGTTCGGGACAGGTTTGGGGGAGCAGTACTTC. Translation: CASSEFGTGLGEQYF.

The chain joins TRBV6-2 or TRBV6-3 to TRBJ2-2; TRBD2 aligns across 8 bases. The V and J ends lost 2 bases and 6 bases, in that order; junction bases with no gene match: 14. CDR1 and CDR2 from the germline V gene are MNHEY and SVGEGT. The CDR3 consists of 18 residues. The CDR3 DNA follows: TGTGCCAGCAGTTACAAATGGACGGGAGGGCCATTCCCCGGGGAGCTGTTTTTT. Translation: CASSYKWTGGPFPGELFF.

V is TRBV12-3 or TRBV12-4 and J is TRBJ1-5; 8 nucleotides line up with TRBD1. The CDR3 is 17 amino acids. V lost 1 base and J lost 4; bases outside the gene matches: 9. CDR3 amino acids: CASSLGSGDRSNQPQHF. The CDR3 DNA follows: TGTGCCAGCAGTTTAGGCTCCGGGGACAGGAGTAATCAGCCCCAGCATTTT.

The table lists this clonotype with a few counts. The DNA of the CDR3 is TGTGCCAGCAGTAAGTTTTCGGCCGGGGGTGAGCAGTTCTTC. This encodes CASSKFSAGGEQFF. The rearrangement joins TRBV28 to TRBJ2-1; the D gene is possibly TRBD2 (6 bases). Germline values: CDR1 MDHEN, CDR2 SYDVKM. The germline V and J ends were trimmed by 5 bases and 9 bases, with 17 bases remaining between them. CDR3 length: 14 amino acids.

In this sample, this clonotype turned up a few times. The rearrangement joins TRBV21-1 to TRBJ1-1; TRBD1, the table's D call, lacks a check against the DNA. TRBV21-1 is a pseudogene. The CDR3 length is 18 residues. CDR3 coding DNA: TGTGCCAGCAGCGGGCAGGACAGGCGGGTGGTGATGAACACTGAAGCTTTCTTT. Residues: CASSGQDRRVVMNTEAFF.

The V and J genes are TRBV2 and TRBJ2-1, with D possibly being TRBD2 (6 bases). The CDR3 length is 10 residues. V was pared by 8 bases and J by 10 bases, with 9 bases between. CDR1 SNHLY and CDR2 FYNNEI come from the germline V gene. CDR3 residues: CASGGGEQFF. CDR3 DNA: TGTGCCAGCGGTGGGGGGGAGCAGTTCTTC.

This chain joins TRBV21-1 and TRBJ2-7. TRBV21-1 constitutes a pseudogene. The CDR3 is 14 amino acids. The CDR3 reads CASSIHMKPNEQYF. The CDR3 nucleotides are TGTGCCAGCAGCATCCACATGAAACCTAACGAGCAGTACTTC.

This chain connects TRBV27 to TRBJ2-2; TRBD1 or TRBD2 may be the D gene (5 bases each). The CDR3 is made up of 13 amino acids. The germline V gene encodes CDR1 MNHEY and CDR2 SMNVEV (reference sequence). V was cut by 7 bases and J by 3 bases, with 9 bases left in between. CDR3 nucleotides: TGTGCCAGCAAAGGGGACGACACCGGGGAGCTGTTTTTT. It encodes CASKGDDTGELFF.

The chain carries TRBV7-2 and TRBJ1-4; TRBD1 matches 8 bases. Per the germline V gene, CDR1 is SGHTA and CDR2 is FQGNSA. This CDR3 is 14 amino acids long. The junction had 4 bases not matched to a gene; V was cut back by 5 bases and J by 5 bases. The chain's CDR3 is CASSPTGVNEKLFF. The DNA of the CDR3 is TGTGCCAGCAGCCCGACAGGGGTCAATGAAAAACTGTTTTTT.

This clonotype occurred many times. Here the CDR3 DNA reads TGTGCCAGCAGTTACTCAGAAATTCAGCCCCAGCATTTT. It is translated as CASSYSEIQPQHF. V gene TRBV6-6 combines with J gene TRBJ1-5; D remains unclear. V lost 0 bases to trimming and J lost 6 bases, with 6 bases between them. The germline V gene encodes CDR1 MNHNY and CDR2 SVGAGI (reference sequence). The CDR3 is 13 amino acids.

This clonotype has more than one count but fewer than ten. This sequence joins TRBV5-1 and TRBJ2-2, with D possibly being TRBD1 (6 bases). This CDR3 contains 14 residues. Germline loops: CDR1 SGHRS, CDR2 YFSETQ. V lost 4 bases and J 4 bases, leaving 11 bases between the germline ends. In DNA, the CDR3 is TGCGCCAGCAGCCCCGGACAGCTCACCGGGGAGCTGTTTTTT. This codes for CASSPGQLTGELFF.

This clonotype occurred many times. This sequence joins TRBV19 and TRBJ2-3; 11 bases fit TRBD2. Trimming took 9 bases from V and 3 from J; bases not matched to a gene: 5. The CDR3 contains 14 residues. Germline CDR1 reads LNHDA; CDR2 reads SQIVND (reference sequence). The CDR3 coding sequence is TGTGCCAGCAATAGCGGGAGGGCAACAGATACGCAGTATTTT. This gives the protein CASNSGRATDTQYF. The full variable domain, completed using reference TRBV19 and TRBJ2-3, is DGGITQSPKYLFRKEGQNVTLSCEQNLNHDAMYWYRQDPGQGLRLIYYSQIVNDFQKGDIAEGYSVSREKKESFPLTVTSAQKNPTAFYLCASNSGRATDTQYFGPGTRLTVL.

This clonotype has ten or more counts. The rearrangement uses TRBV4-3 and TRBJ2-2; weak D call: TRBD2 (6 bases). Germline V CDR1 and CDR2: LGHNA, YSLEER. V was cut by 0 bases and J by 8 bases, with 10 bases left in between. CDR3 length: 14 residues. The CDR3: CASSQDWEAGELFF. CDR3 in DNA: TGCGCCAGCAGCCAAGATTGGGAGGCTGGGGAGCTGTTTTTT.

The V gene is TRBV20-1, the J gene TRBJ1-5, with no clear D. The CDR3 has 13 amino acids. From germline, CDR1 is DFQATT and CDR2 SNEGSKA (reference sequence). V lost 5 bases and J 2 bases, leaving 10 bases between the germline ends. In DNA form, the CDR3 reads TGCAGTGCTCCCGGGTGGGGCAATCAGCCCCAGCATTTT. Its protein product is CSAPGWGNQPQHF.

This clonotype occurred a few times. V is TRBV12-3 or TRBV12-4 and J is TRBJ1-2; no definite D call. The V end was cut by 8 bases, the J end by 1 base, with 5 bases between. The CDR3 covers 11 residues. The CDR3 DNA reads as TGTGCCAGCGGGGTTAACTATGGCTACACCTTC. This translates into CASGVNYGYTF.

The V and J genes are TRBV20-1 and TRBJ2-7; D is perhaps TRBD1 (5 bases). Germline V gene sequence: CDR1 DFQATT, CDR2 SNEGSKA (reference sequence). V dropped 3 bases and J dropped 0 bases, with 9 bases sitting between them. This CDR3 contains 13 residues. CDR3 coding DNA: TGCAGTGCTAGGCCAGGGAACTCCTACGAGCAGTACTTC. Protein sequence: CSARPGNSYEQYF.

This clonotype was recorded many times. This chain uses TRBV6-2 or TRBV6-3 with TRBJ2-7; D might be TRBD2 (6 bases). V lost 7 bases, J lost 1 base, and 17 bases lay in between. CDR1 and CDR2 from the germline V gene are MNHEY and SVGEGT. The CDR3 loop spans 15 amino acids. In DNA, the CDR3 is TGTGCCAGCACACGCCGGGACTCCATGTCCTACGAGCAGTACTTC. This translates into CASTRRDSMSYEQYF.

V and J are TRBV12-3 or TRBV12-4 and TRBJ2-7; D is ambiguous. Trimming cost V 3 bases and J 5 bases, with 11 bases left between them. The CDR3 covers 13 residues. This chain's CDR3 is CASSFGLVNEQYF. The CDR3 coding sequence is TGTGCCAGCAGTTTTGGGTTGGTGAACGAGCAGTACTTC.

The table lists this clonotype with many counts. J is TRBJ1-1 and V is TRBV18; D is unclear. Trimming removed 3 bases at V and 7 bases at J, with 12 bases between. The CDR3 runs 13 residues. Germline values: CDR1 KGHSH, CDR2 LQKENI. In nucleotides, the CDR3 is TGTGCCAGCTCACCGGGGAAGGACGGTGAAGCTTTCTTT. This codes for CASSPGKDGEAFF.

The chain combines TRBV28 with TRBJ2-3, with D unclear. V gave up 8 bases and J gave up 1 base, with 13 bases separating them. The CDR3 sequence is 14 residues long. The germline V gene has CDR1 MDHEN and CDR2 SYDVKM. The CDR3 DNA follows: TGTGCCAGCGGTAATAGGCAAGGCACAGATACGCAGTATTTT. Its translation: CASGNRQGTDTQYF.

CDR3 nucleotides: TGTGCCAGCAGTCCTAGTGGGGGGGCAGGGTACTTC. It codes for CASSPSGGAGYF. The rearrangement uses TRBV12-3 or TRBV12-4 and TRBJ2-4; possible D gene TRBD2, 7 bases. V lost 5 bases to trimming and J lost 15 bases, with 17 bases between them. CDR3 length equals 12 residues.

This rearrangement joins TRBV10-3 to TRBJ1-6; no clear D. In germline, CDR1 is ENHRY, CDR2 SYGVKD. The V gene lost 8 bases and the J gene lost 16 bases, with 21 bases spanning the gap. The CDR3 is 13 amino acids. DNA for the CDR3: TGTGCCATCGGTCCAGACGATATATCCGGGCTCCACTTT. Amino acid sequence: CAIGPDDISGLHF.

This clonotype appeared many times. The chain combines TRBV28 with TRBJ1-1; unclear D gene. V lost 7 bases and J 1 base, leaving 4 bases between the germline ends. This CDR3 has 11 amino acids. Germline V lookup: CDR1 MDHEN, CDR2 SYDVKM. As DNA, the CDR3 is TGTGCCAGCAATGGGAACACTGAAGCTTTCTTT. Its translation: CASNGNTEAFF.

The rearrangement uses TRBV5-4 and TRBJ2-7; 11 bases are shared with TRBD2. Germline V gene sequence: CDR1 SGHNT, CDR2 YYREEE (reference sequence). The CDR3 consists of 17 residues. J was trimmed by 4 bases and V by 0 bases; bases with no gene match: 9. The CDR3 protein is CASSLGQLAGEQYEQYF. The CDR3 nucleotides are TGTGCCAGCAGCTTGGGGCAACTAGCGGGAGAACAATACGAGCAGTACTTC.

The rearrangement uses TRBV2 and TRBJ1-1; D is possibly TRBD1 (5 bases). V lost 8 bases, J lost 7 bases, and 17 bases lay in between. The CDR3 is made up of 13 amino acids. Germline V gives CDR1 SNHLY, CDR2 FYNNEI. This CDR3 reads CASLMRRDGEAFF. CDR3 in DNA: TGTGCCAGCTTAATGCGTAGGGACGGTGAAGCTTTCTTT.

The chain couples TRBV12-3 or TRBV12-4 to TRBJ1-6, with TRBD1 matching over 7 bases. This CDR3 has 14 amino acids. Germline trimming cut 10 bases from V and 9 bases from J; bases unmatched to any gene: 12. The CDR3 DNA reads TGTGCCACCGCGGACAGGACTAAACTTTCACCCCTCCACTTT. Translating gives CATADRTKLSPLHF.

The sample holds many counts of this clonotype. The chain recombines TRBV9 with TRBJ1-5; no clear D. Trimming removed 0 bases at V and 4 bases at J, with 8 bases between. The germline V gene encodes CDR1 SGDLS and CDR2 YYNGEE. This CDR3 has 14 residues. The CDR3 region is CASSVGGGNQPQHF. In DNA form, the CDR3 reads TGTGCCAGCAGCGTAGGAGGAGGAAATCAGCCCCAGCATTTT.

The chain uses TRBV7-9 and TRBJ1-4; 10 bases fit TRBD1. CDR3 length: 15 residues. V was clipped by 4 bases and J by 12 bases; unmatched bases: 11. The V gene's germline CDR1 is SEHNR and CDR2 FQNEAQ (reference sequence). The CDR3 here is CASSSDRGAGWELFF. The DNA for the CDR3 is TGTGCCAGCAGCTCGGACAGGGGGGCTGGTTGGGAACTGTTTTTT.

The sample holds a few counts of this clonotype. The rearrangement uses TRBV20-1 and TRBJ2-5, with unresolved D. Trimming pared 7 bases from V and 2 bases from J, leaving 8 bases between. Germline V lookup: CDR1 DFQATT, CDR2 SNEGSKA (reference sequence). The CDR3 length is 11 residues. DNA of the CDR3: TGCAGTGGAAGTGAGCAAGAGACCCAGTACTTC. It yields the protein CSGSEQETQYF.